These T cell receptor beta chains were read from a single sample in a study of Ad26.COV2.S vaccination and SARS-CoV-2 variants. Using immunoSEQ multiplex PCR, the repertoire was profiled, and TCRdb retains in-frame clones only, with some absent. The sample has roughly 380,000 clones; 90% to 95% are singletons. The input for sequencing was peripheral blood, taken after recovery from COVID-19. The source of these receptors is a human donor who had recovered from COVID-19. Each CDR3 is given without its conserved first and last residue. The order of the fields is V gene, clone size, J gene, CDR3 protein. Size values are once, few and many counts, or a class for expanded clones, and some rows have none.

TRBV7-8	NA	TRBJ1-2	ASSLARDGYGYT
TRBV10-2	NA	TRBJ2-3	ASSRSGVTDTQY
TRBV12-3/TRBV12-4	NA	TRBJ1-5	ASRHRNQPQH
TRBV9	NA	TRBJ1-2	ASSPDRVGGYT
TRBV9	NA	TRBJ1-4	ASSVGVQNEKLF
TRBV29-1	NA	TRBJ2-1	SVEVGVGNNEQF
TRBV13	NA	TRBJ2-5	ASSLDSQETQY
TRBV6-2/TRBV6-3	once	TRBJ1-4	ASSYDLGRGEKLF
TRBV29-1	NA	TRBJ1-1	SAEQQSNTEAF
TRBV19	NA	TRBJ2-7	ASSIKPDSFYEQY
TRBV27	NA	TRBJ1-1	ASRDRISEAF
TRBV10-3	NA	TRBJ2-7	ATLQTDLTYEQY
TRBV9	NA	TRBJ1-1	ASSVAGTLNTEAF
TRBV19	NA	TRBJ2-3	ASRSGTVTDTQY
TRBV7-2	NA	TRBJ1-3	ASSLGPGGGGNTIY
TRBV7-8	NA	TRBJ1-2	ASSQLTGNGYT
TRBV19	NA	TRBJ2-7	ASSVSGLSSYEQY
TRBV7-2	NA	TRBJ1-1	ASSPGFEHPEAF
TRBV11-2	NA	TRBJ1-5	ASSRNQGNQPQH
TRBV18	NA	TRBJ2-3	ASSPISLRGARDTDTQY
TRBV5-1	few	TRBJ1-6	ASSFGQGISPLH
TRBV6-5	NA	TRBJ2-5	ASRDLGTQY